The source of this TCR beta chain is a study of beta chain features in type 1 diabetes. The investigators reverse transcribed all of the isolated RNA, so they sequenced expressed TCRB transcripts. Some clones are missing from TCRdb's copy, which holds only in-frame ones; the method was immunoSEQ multiplex PCR. The sample consists of about 320,000 clones, 11% to 15% of them appearing once. The specimen was central memory CD4+ T cells from blood. This TCR derives from a man younger than 45 in good health.

The CDR3 protein is CASSLDSTFGEQFF. In nucleotides, the CDR3 is TGTGCCAGCAGCTTAGATTCTACTTTTGGAGAGCAGTTCTTC. The rearrangement uses TRBV11-3 and TRBJ2-1, with unresolved D. The CDR3 has 14 amino acids. V was trimmed by 0 bases and J by 10 bases, leaving 13 bases between them. Germline CDR1 and CDR2: SGHNT and YENEEA. The full variable domain, in which reference TRBV11-3 and TRBJ2-1 provide the parts outside the CDR3, is EAGVVQSPRYKIIEKKQPVAFWCNPISGHNTLYWYLQNLGQGPELLIRYENEEAVDDSQLPKDRFSAERLKGVDSTLKIQPAELGDSAVYLCASSLDSTFGEQFFGPGTRLTVL.